This TCR beta chain was obtained from a study of shared clonotypes between healthy human individuals. Germline V gives CDR1 MNHEY, CDR2 SMNVEV (reference sequence). The V and J ends lost 5 bases and 5 bases respectively, with 12 bases between them. This CDR3 has 13 residues. Deep-level settings were used for running the assay. Method: immunoSEQ multiplex PCR; TCRdb's copy keeps in-frame clones and lacks some. The data show 400,000 to 600,000 clones, over 60% seen once. The donor population consisted of healthy HIV-negative adults with no recent acute infections or vaccinations. Donors comprised only Caucasian adults living in Nashville, Tennessee. Unsorted samples, those not sorted, used approximately 100 million PBMCs for genomic DNA.

This sequence originates from a woman aged 35 to 49 in good health. Some clones in this sample may be carry-over from other donors' samples. Sample: PBMCs. The chain uses TRBV27 and TRBJ1-1; D is unresolved. This chain's CDR3 is CASSLFRETEAFF. As DNA, the CDR3 is TGTGCCAGCAGTCTGTTTCGGGAAACTGAAGCTTTCTTT.